Below, 32 T cell receptor beta chains from the same sample are listed, as sequenced in a study of OX40 agonist ivuxolimab in advanced cancers. Clones were sequenced by immunoSEQ multiplex PCR, and TCRdb holds only the in-frame ones, with some missing. The sample yields approximately 77,000 clones, roughly four fifths seen once. Source: CD4+ or CD8+ T cells sorted from blood, taken in a trial of the OX40 agonist ivuxolimab. Receptors were obtained from an adult with an advanced solid tumor such as melanoma, head and neck, liver or kidney cancer.

DNA of the CDR3: TGTGCCAGCAGCTTAGACCCGCCACCCCAAGAGACCCAGTACTTC. It is translated as CASSLDPPPQETQYF. This sequence joins TRBV7-6 and TRBJ2-5; no definite D call. The CDR3 runs to 15 residues. Per the germline V gene, CDR1 is SGHVS and CDR2 is FNYEAQ. The V and J ends lost 1 base and 1 base respectively, with 10 bases between them.

V is TRBV29-1 and J is TRBJ1-1; D remains unclear. Germline values: CDR1 SQVTM, CDR2 ANQGSEA. V lost 4 bases to trimming and J lost 11 bases, with 14 bases between them. The CDR3 runs to 11 residues. CDR3 sequence (DNA): TGCAGCGTTGTTAAAGTCGCTGGCGCTTTCTTT. As protein: CSVVKVAGAFF.

This clone has a handful of counts. V gene TRBV29-1 combines with J gene TRBJ1-5, with 8 bases matching TRBD1. The CDR3 is 14 residues long. The junction had 4 bases not matched to a gene; V was cut back by 4 bases and J by 2 bases. Per the germline V gene, CDR1 is SQVTM and CDR2 is ANQGSEA. CDR3 sequence: CSVADRDGNQPQHF. The CDR3 DNA is TGCAGCGTTGCGGACAGGGATGGCAATCAGCCCCAGCATTTT.

This clone was detected only once. V is TRBV4-1 and J is TRBJ2-1; D tentatively reads TRBD1 or TRBD2 (5 bases each). V was clipped by 4 bases and J by 6 bases, with 10 bases between them. This CDR3 has 13 residues. Germline CDR1 MGHRA, CDR2 YSYEKL. The CDR3: CASSLPGANEQFF. In DNA, the CDR3 is TGCGCCAGCAGCCTCCCCGGGGCCAATGAGCAGTTCTTC.

The J gene is TRBJ2-7, the V gene TRBV7-2, with D hard to call. Germline values: CDR1 SGHTA, CDR2 FQGNSA. V was trimmed by 6 bases and J by 0 bases, leaving 12 bases between them. The CDR3 is 14 residues long. The CDR3 DNA reads TGTGCCAGCAGGAAAGACCTCAGCTCCTACGAGCAGTACTTC. Translated: CASRKDLSSYEQYF.

V and J are TRBV28 and TRBJ1-1, with D possibly being TRBD1 (5 bases). The germline V gene encodes CDR1 MDHEN and CDR2 SYDVKM. V was cut by 7 bases and J by 7 bases, with 16 bases left in between. This CDR3 contains 13 residues. As DNA, the CDR3 is TGTGCCAGCACTACCCCTGGGACCTTTGAAGCTTTCTTT. Translated: CASTTPGTFEAFF. Variable domain in full (rest from reference TRBV28 and TRBJ1-1): DVKVTQSSRYLVKRTGEKVFLECVQDMDHENMFWYRQDPGLGLRLIYFSYDVKMKEKGDIPEGYSVSREKKERFSLILESASTNQTSMYLCASTTPGTFEAFFGQGTRLTVV.

This chain links TRBV25-1 with TRBJ1-2; 8 bases align to TRBD1. CDR1 is MGHDK, CDR2 SYGVNS, per germline. The CDR3 sequence is 17 residues long. The V gene end was trimmed by 0 bases and the J gene end by 4 bases; junction bases not matched to a gene: 10. This CDR3 reads CASSEYGYGQGPYGYTF. As DNA, the CDR3 is TGTGCCAGCAGTGAATATGGCTATGGACAGGGCCCCTATGGCTACACCTTC.

This clone has only one observation. This sequence joins TRBV14 and TRBJ1-3, with D possibly being TRBD1 (6 bases). The CDR3 has 12 amino acids. The germline V gene has CDR1 SGHDN and CDR2 FVKESK. Trimming took 3 bases from V and 8 from J, leaving 8 bases between them. The CDR3 nucleotides are TGTGCCAGCAGCCAGCAGGGGTACACCATATATTTT. It codes for CASSQQGYTIYF.

CDR3 sequence reads: CASRKDSWTEAFF. The CDR3 nucleotides read TGTGCCAGCAGGAAAGACAGCTGGACTGAAGCTTTCTTT. This chain connects TRBV6-6 to TRBJ1-1, with D maybe TRBD1 (5 bases). The CDR3 is made up of 13 amino acids. The V end was cut by 6 bases, the J end by 5 bases, with 13 bases between. Germline CDR1 and CDR2: MNHNY and SVGAGI (reference sequence).

The J gene is TRBJ2-4, the V gene TRBV6-5, with 9 bases identical to TRBD2. Germline V CDR1 and CDR2: MNHEY, SVGAGI. The ends lost 6 bases at V and 0 bases at J; junction bases unmatched: 3. The CDR3 sequence is 15 residues long. The CDR3 nucleotides are TGTGCCAGCAGAGCGGGGGGCTTAGCCAAAAACATTCAGTACTTC. Amino acid sequence: CASRAGGLAKNIQYF.

V is TRBV2 and J is TRBJ2-5; D possibly corresponds to TRBD1 (6 bases). This CDR3 has 14 amino acids. V lost 4 bases, J lost 5 bases, and 14 bases lay in between. Germline values: CDR1 SNHLY, CDR2 FYNNEI. CDR3 loop: CASSVWTDRETQYF. The DNA for the CDR3 is TGTGCCAGCAGTGTCTGGACAGACCGGGAGACCCAGTACTTC.

V and J are TRBV4-3 and TRBJ2-7; 9 bases agree with TRBD1. Trimming at V came to 1 base and at J to 3 bases, leaving 7 bases not matched to a gene. Germline loops: CDR1 LGHNA, CDR2 YSLEER. This CDR3 comprises 16 residues. The CDR3 region has the DNA TGCGCCAGCAGCCAAGCCGGGGGACAGGGACTCTACGAGCAGTACTTC. Its translation: CASSQAGGQGLYEQYF.

The genes are TRBV23-1 and TRBJ2-7, with TRBD2 as a possible D gene (6 bases). TRBV23-1 is reported as an ORF; its role is uncertain. The CDR3 runs 14 residues. V dropped 7 bases and J dropped 3 bases, with 16 bases sitting between them. CDR3 region: CASTYLGLFYEQYF. The CDR3 DNA reads as TGCGCCAGCACCTATTTGGGACTCTTCTACGAGCAGTACTTC.

The chain joins TRBV19 to TRBJ2-7; 7 positions match TRBD1. This CDR3 region has 16 residues. CDR1 LNHDA and CDR2 SQIVND come from the germline V gene (reference sequence). The junction had 12 bases not matched to a gene; V was cut back by 5 bases and J by 2 bases. The CDR3 protein is CASSPTGYLRAYEQYF. The CDR3 nucleotides are TGTGCCAGTAGTCCGACAGGGTACCTTCGAGCCTACGAGCAGTACTTC. The whole variable domain, remainder taken from reference TRBV19 and TRBJ2-7, is DGGITQSPKYLFRKEGQNVTLSCEQNLNHDAMYWYRQDPGQGLRLIYYSQIVNDFQKGDIAEGYSVSREKKESFPLTVTSAQKNPTAFYLCASSPTGYLRAYEQYFGPGTRLTVT.

The genes are TRBV9 and TRBJ1-2; perhaps TRBD1 as D (6 bases). Trimming left V 4 bases short and J 7 bases short, with 20 bases between. The germline CDR1 and CDR2 sequences are SGDLS and YYNGEE. This CDR3 region has 15 residues. The CDR3 loop is CASSPLRDIFGGYTF. In nucleotides, the CDR3 is TGTGCCAGCAGCCCTCTGAGGGACATATTTGGTGGCTACACCTTC.

This sequence joins TRBV7-9 and TRBJ2-7, with 7 bases aligning to TRBD2. The CDR3 has 12 residues. Losses at the gene ends were 8 bases for V and 5 bases for J; bases not matched to a gene: 6. From germline, CDR1 is SEHNR and CDR2 FQNEAQ (reference sequence). For the CDR3, the DNA is TGTGCCAGCGCCCGGGAGGCGGACGAGCAGTACTTC. Its translation: CASAREADEQYF.

The V call is TRBV5-5, the J call TRBJ1-1; 10 nucleotides match TRBD1. V was clipped by 4 bases and J by 3 bases; unmatched bases: 6. Germline V gives CDR1 SGHKS, CDR2 YYEKEE (reference sequence). This CDR3 spans 15 amino acids. The CDR3 nucleotides are TGTGCCAGCAGCGCGACCGGGACAGGGGACACTGAAGCTTTCTTT. Translating gives CASSATGTGDTEAFF.

This chain links TRBV6-6 with TRBJ2-7; D possibly uses TRBD1 or TRBD2 (6 bases each). Trimming pared 8 bases from V and 0 bases from J, leaving 17 bases between. This CDR3 has 15 amino acids. Per germline, CDR1 MNHNY and CDR2 SVGAGI (reference sequence). This chain's CDR3 is CASRLFGGPSYEQYF. The DNA for the CDR3 is TGTGCCAGCCGGCTTTTCGGGGGCCCCTCCTACGAGCAGTACTTC.

The gene calls are TRBV7-6 and TRBJ2-1, with TRBD2 matching 8 bases. In germline, CDR1 is SGHVS, CDR2 FNYEAQ. The J segment lost 6 bases and the V segment lost 2 bases, leaving 6 bases of the junction unmatched. The CDR3 is 15 residues long. CDR3 bases: TGTGCCAGCAGCTTATGGCGGGAGGAGTTCAATGAGCAGTTCTTC. As protein: CASSLWREEFNEQFF.

The V gene is TRBV10-2, the J gene TRBJ2-2, with TRBD2 matching 14 bases. There are 21 residues in the CDR3. The V segment lost 2 bases and the J segment 0 bases; nucleotides outside the gene matches: 11. The germline CDR1 and CDR2 sequences are WSHSY and SAAADI. This chain's CDR3 is CASSERLRRGLAGANTGELFF. CDR3 in DNA: TGCGCCAGCAGTGAGAGACTCAGACGGGGACTAGCGGGGGCGAACACCGGGGAGCTGTTTTTT.

The V gene is TRBV2, the J gene TRBJ2-1; 11 bases match TRBD2. V was clipped by 6 bases and J by 7 bases; unmatched bases: 5. This CDR3 has 14 residues. The germline gives CDR1 SNHLY, CDR2 FYNNEI. Here the CDR3 DNA reads TGTGCCAGCAGCGACGTAGCGGGAGGGAATGAGCAGTTCTTC. It codes for CASSDVAGGNEQFF.

This chain joins TRBV18 and TRBJ2-1; 13 nucleotides agree with TRBD2. The germline CDR1 and CDR2 sequences are KGHSH and LQKENI. This CDR3 comprises 16 residues. Trimming took 0 bases from V and 12 from J; bases not matched to a gene: 8. The CDR3 DNA sequence: TGTGCCAGCTCACCACCGACTACTAGCGGGAGGGGCGGGCAGTTCTTC. Amino acid sequence: CASSPPTTSGRGGQFF.

V and J are TRBV28 and TRBJ1-5; D remains unclear. Germline V CDR1 and CDR2: MDHEN, SYDVKM. Trimming left V 3 bases short and J 6 bases short, with 12 bases between. There are 14 residues in the CDR3. For the CDR3, the DNA is TGTGCCAGCAGTTTCGCCATTAAACGTCAGCCCCAGCATTTT. Translating gives CASSFAIKRQPQHF.

The V gene is TRBV10-3, the J gene TRBJ2-7; 7 bases fit TRBD1. The CDR3 covers 12 residues. J gave up 8 bases and V 9 bases, and 10 bases lay outside the gene matches. Germline V CDR1 and CDR2: ENHRY, SYGVKD. CDR3 loop: CAMGDSPNKQYF. The DNA of the CDR3 is TGTGCCATGGGGGACAGCCCCAACAAGCAGTACTTC.

V and J are TRBV5-1 and TRBJ2-6, with 7 bases fitting TRBD2. The CDR3 has 18 amino acids. In germline, CDR1 is SGHRS, CDR2 YFSETQ. Germline trimming cut 2 bases from V and 1 base from J; bases unmatched to any gene: 9. CDR3 loop: CASSFRAGSGSGANVLTF. The CDR3 coding sequence is TGCGCCAGCAGCTTCCGAGCGGGAAGCGGATCTGGGGCCAACGTCCTGACTTTC.

A few counts support this clone. The gene calls are TRBV9 and TRBJ2-1, with 9 bases that match TRBD2. The CDR3 sequence is 15 residues long. Germline CDR1 is SGDLS and CDR2 is YYNGEE. Losses at the gene ends were 3 bases for V and 2 bases for J; bases not matched to a gene: 3. DNA of the CDR3: TGTGCCAGCAGCGCCACTAGCGGGCCCTACAATGAGCAGTTCTTC. Translating it yields CASSATSGPYNEQFF.

V and J are TRBV18 and TRBJ1-4, with D unresolved. Germline V gene data show CDR1 as KGHSH and CDR2 as LQKENI. V gave up 0 bases and J gave up 0 bases, with 14 bases separating them. The CDR3 length is 18 residues. CDR3 loop: CASSPPPARVATNEKLFF. Written as DNA, the CDR3 is TGTGCCAGCTCACCACCCCCAGCCCGGGTTGCAACTAATGAAAAACTGTTTTTT.

The CDR3 region is CASSGEALAGNTGELFF. The CDR3, as DNA: TGTGCCAGCAGCGGGGAGGCACTAGCGGGGAACACCGGGGAGCTGTTTTTT. V gene TRBV7-3 combines with J gene TRBJ2-2; 9 positions match TRBD2. After removal of 5 bases from V and 1 base from J, the junction contained 8 bases not matched to a gene. The CDR3 length is 17 residues. CDR1 SGHTA and CDR2 FQGTGA come from the germline V gene.

This chain connects TRBV30 to TRBJ1-5, with 10 bases fitting TRBD1. Trimming took 0 bases from V and 6 from J; bases not matched to a gene: 5. Germline assignment: CDR1 GTSNPN and CDR2 SVGIG (reference sequence). CDR3 length equals 15 residues. The DNA of the CDR3 is TGTGCCTGGAGTGTGACAGGGGGCAGGGTTCAGCCCCAGCATTTT. Translated: CAWSVTGGRVQPQHF.

As DNA, the CDR3 is TGTGCCAGTAGTATTAGCACCTCTGGAAACACCATATATTTT. It is translated as CASSISTSGNTIYF. The genes are TRBV19 and TRBJ1-3, with D hard to call. The germline V gene encodes CDR1 LNHDA and CDR2 SQIVND (reference sequence). The CDR3 covers 14 residues. V was cut by 3 bases and J by 0 bases, with 6 bases left in between.

The chain combines TRBV4-3 with TRBJ1-5; D remains ambiguous. The CDR3 length is 15 residues. CDR1 LGHNA and CDR2 YSLEER come from the germline V gene. The germline V and J ends were trimmed by 0 bases and 6 bases, with 12 bases remaining between them. The CDR3 spells CASSQEPGEGQPQHF. CDR3 coding DNA: TGCGCCAGCAGCCAAGAGCCTGGGGAGGGTCAGCCCCAGCATTTT.

This sequence joins TRBV18 and TRBJ2-3; either TRBD1 or TRBD2 may supply D (6 bases each). The V end lost 3 bases, the J end lost 1 base, and 14 bases lay between the germline ends. The V gene's germline CDR1 is KGHSH and CDR2 LQKENI. The length of the CDR3 is 16 residues. The CDR3 loop reads CASSPSVGGGTDTQYF. The DNA of the CDR3 is TGTGCCAGCTCACCCTCGGTGGGGGGCGGCACAGATACGCAGTATTTT.